The 16 T cell receptor beta chains reported below all come from one sample, sequenced in a study of blood T cell repertoires in COVID-19. The table came from immunoSEQ multiplex PCR; TCRdb's copy has only in-frame clones and leaves some out. The sample yields 140,000 to 150,000 clones, approximately 78% seen once. What was sequenced was PBMCs or T cells enriched from blood (not recorded which). The receptors derive from a woman aged 50 to 65 who had recovered from COVID-19.

The gene calls are TRBV7-8 and TRBJ2-2, with TRBD1 matching 11 bases. The CDR3 spans 18 residues. Germline CDR1 SGHVS, CDR2 FQNEAQ. With V trimmed by 4 bases and J by 0 bases, 7 bases remained unmatched. The DNA for the CDR3 is TGTGCCAGCAGCTACCCGGACAGGGGGCCCCCGAACACCGGGGAGCTGTTTTTT. Its protein product is CASSYPDRGPPNTGELFF.

This chain connects TRBV2 to TRBJ1-4; tentative D call: TRBD1 (6 bases). Trimming pared 6 bases from V and 10 bases from J, leaving 39 bases between. CDR1 and CDR2 from the germline V gene are SNHLY and FYNNEI. The CDR3 runs to 21 residues. The CDR3 nucleotides read TGTGCCAGCAGCTCGGACAGAACATGGACCGTCTATACCGGGAGGGGAGTAAAACTGTTTTTT. It codes for CASSSDRTWTVYTGRGVKLFF.

The chain is built from TRBV5-1 and TRBJ1-1; D gene uncertain. CDR1 is SGHRS and CDR2 is YFSETQ in the germline V gene. The V end was cut by 5 bases, the J end by 10 bases, with 18 bases between. CDR3 length: 13 amino acids. The CDR3 is CASSLESSRGAFF. The CDR3 DNA is TGCGCCAGCAGTTTAGAATCCTCCCGGGGAGCTTTCTTT.

The chain is built from TRBV28 and TRBJ2-7; 11 bases map to TRBD2. J gave up 7 bases and V 4 bases, and 9 bases lay outside the gene matches. This CDR3 is 15 amino acids long. Germline lookup yields CDR1 MDHEN and CDR2 SYDVKM. The CDR3 bases are TGTGCCAGCAGTTCGGGACTAGCGGCGCGGAAAGAGCAGTACGTC. Translation: CASSSGLAARKEQYV.

This clone was recorded once. The chain couples TRBV5-1 to TRBJ1-2; 7 bases line up with TRBD1. This CDR3 is 14 amino acids long. Germline loops: CDR1 SGHRS, CDR2 YFSETQ. V lost 4 bases and J lost 0; bases outside the gene matches: 3. The CDR3 is CASSGDRPNYGYTF. The CDR3 region has the DNA TGCGCCAGCAGCGGGGACAGACCTAACTATGGCTACACCTTC.

The V call is TRBV27, the J call TRBJ2-7; unclear D gene. Germline assignment: CDR1 MNHEY and CDR2 SMNVEV (reference sequence). The CDR3 runs to 13 residues. Trimming removed 0 bases from V and 3 bases from J, with 6 bases in between. CDR3 in DNA: TGTGCCAGCAGTTTATCTGGGCTCTACGAGCAGTACTTC. Its translation is CASSLSGLYEQYF.

This clone showed up just once. The chain has TRBV28 and TRBJ2-7; D is unresolved. Looked up from germline, CDR1 is MDHEN and CDR2 is SYDVKM. Trimming removed 6 bases from V and 4 bases from J, with 7 bases in between. CDR3 length: 11 amino acids. DNA for the CDR3: TGTGCCAGCAGCCCTCGGTACGAGCAGTACTTC. Translation: CASSPRYEQYF. Combining the CDR3 with reference TRBV28 and TRBJ2-7 gives the whole variable domain DVKVTQSSRYLVKRTGEKVFLECVQDMDHENMFWYRQDPGLGLRLIYFSYDVKMKEKGDIPEGYSVSREKKERFSLILESASTNQTSMYLCASSPRYEQYFGPGTRLTVT.

The chain links TRBV2 to TRBJ1-5, with D possibly being TRBD1 (6 bases). Germline V gene sequence: CDR1 SNHLY, CDR2 FYNNEI. Trimming removed 8 bases at V and 1 base at J, with 9 bases between. The CDR3 runs to 13 residues. The CDR3 protein is CASAGTSNQPQHF. The CDR3 nucleotides read TGTGCCAGCGCTGGGACAAGCAATCAGCCCCAGCATTTT.

The chain links TRBV28 to TRBJ1-1; D is perhaps TRBD1 (5 bases). V lost 6 bases, J lost 1 base, and 9 bases lay in between. Germline CDR1 and CDR2: MDHEN and SYDVKM. The CDR3 consists of 13 residues. The DNA for the CDR3 is TGTGCCAGCAGCCAGACAGCGAACACTGAAGCTTTCTTT. It encodes CASSQTANTEAFF.

This clone was seen many times. The chain links TRBV7-9 to TRBJ1-2; 9 bases fit TRBD1. The CDR3 is 14 residues long. CDR1 is SEHNR, CDR2 FQNEAQ, per germline (reference sequence). Trimming at V came to 1 base and at J to 7 bases, leaving 4 bases not matched to a gene. The CDR3 protein is CASSLGGQGGGYTF. The CDR3 region has the DNA TGTGCCAGCAGCTTAGGGGGACAGGGAGGTGGCTACACCTTC.

The chain is built from TRBV7-3 and TRBJ2-6; 12 bases align to TRBD1. The germline gives CDR1 SGHTA, CDR2 FQGTGA. The V gene end was trimmed by 2 bases and the J gene end by 2 bases; junction bases not matched to a gene: 4. CDR3 size: 18 residues. This CDR3 reads CASSLVGQGAAGANVLTF. As DNA, the CDR3 is TGTGCCAGCAGCTTAGTGGGACAGGGGGCTGCTGGGGCCAACGTCCTGACTTTC. The complete variable domain, with remaining parts taken from reference TRBV7-3 and TRBJ2-6, reads GAGVSQTPSNKVTEKGKYVELRCDPISGHTALYWYRQSLGQGPEFLIYFQGTGAADDSGLPNDRFFAVRPEGSVSTLKIQRTERGDSAVYLCASSLVGQGAAGANVLTFGAGSRLTVL.

J is TRBJ2-1 and V is TRBV18; weak D call: TRBD2 (6 bases). This CDR3 is 14 amino acids long. From germline, CDR1 is KGHSH and CDR2 LQKENI. V gave up 3 bases and J gave up 0 bases, with 6 bases separating them. The CDR3 bases are TGTGCCAGCTCACCGGGGGGCTCCTACAATGAGCAGTTCTTC. It yields the protein CASSPGGSYNEQFF.

The sample holds many counts of this clone. V is TRBV2 and J is TRBJ1-5, with 8 bases aligning to TRBD1. With 7 bases clipped from V and 5 bases from J, the junction kept 7 bases outside the gene matches. The CDR3 contains 14 residues. Germline V gives CDR1 SNHLY, CDR2 FYNNEI. Here the CDR3 DNA reads TGTGCCAGCACTGGAGGACAGGGCCATCAGCCCCAGCATTTT. It encodes CASTGGQGHQPQHF. Based on the CDR3 plus reference TRBV2 and TRBJ1-5, the full variable domain is EPEVTQTPSHQVTQMGQEVILRCVPISNHLYFYWYRQILGQKVEFLVSFYNNEISEKSEIFDDQFSVERPDGSNFTLKIRSTKLEDSAMYFCASTGGQGHQPQHFGDGTRLSIL.

The chain carries TRBV4-2 and TRBJ2-3; 8 bases are shared with TRBD2. The CDR3 totals 17 residues. Germline CDR1 reads LGHNA; CDR2 reads YNFKEQ. V lost 4 bases and J lost 4; bases outside the gene matches: 13. CDR3 in DNA: TGTGCCAGCAGCCCTGGGACTAGAGCACTCACCCCAGATACGCAGTATTTT. The encoded protein is CASSPGTRALTPDTQYF.

V is TRBV6-5 and J is TRBJ1-2; D remains unclear. Germline V gene sequence: CDR1 MNHEY, CDR2 SVGAGI. The CDR3 totals 14 residues. Trimming removed 7 bases at V and 4 bases at J, with 16 bases between. CDR3 amino acids: CASTPGLSGYGYTF. DNA of the CDR3: TGTGCCAGCACCCCCGGGTTGTCCGGCTATGGCTACACCTTC.

This clone was picked up one time. The V gene is TRBV19, the J gene TRBJ2-5; possibly TRBD1 for D (8 bases). V lost 6 bases to trimming and J lost 3 bases, with 11 bases between them. The CDR3 spans 13 residues. Germline V gene lookup returns CDR1 LNHDA and CDR2 SQIVND (reference sequence). The CDR3 region has the DNA TGTGCCAGTAGACAGGGGGGGGAAGAGACCCAGTACTTC. Protein sequence: CASRQGGEETQYF.